This T cell receptor beta chain was sequenced in a study of blood T cell repertoires in COVID-19. About the study: The study drew acute and convalescent COVID-19 samples from the United States, Italy and Spain. PBMCs, B-cell-depleted T cells, or T cells provided the cDNA or gDNA that made up the material.

As processed by the authors: Estimation of nucleated cell counts was performed using reference gene primer amplification. The method was immunoSEQ multiplex PCR; TCRdb's version includes in-frame clones alone and lacks a portion of them. From that table come the V and J calls and clone size; the DNA was used to work out D and trimming. There are roughly 150,000 clones in the sample; about 90% occur only once, and roughly 6.1% lies in the top ten. The clonotype comes from an elderly man with acute or convalescent COVID-19. Material for sequencing was peripheral blood.

CDR3 protein: CASSLGGSGNTIYF. The CDR3 DNA follows: TGTGCCAGCAGCTTGGGCGGCTCTGGAAACACCATATATTTT. This chain uses TRBV5-5 with TRBJ1-3; D is uncertain. The CDR3 runs 14 residues. CDR1 is SGHKS, CDR2 YYEKEE, per germline (reference sequence). V was clipped by 0 bases and J by 0 bases, with 4 bases between them.